These 10 T cell receptor beta chains came from one sample sequenced in a study of blood T cell repertoires in COVID-19. TCRdb's table, derived via immunoSEQ multiplex PCR, lists solely in-frame clones and lacks some. The sample contains about 150,000 clones, 79% of which appear only once. Specimen: peripheral blood. These receptors came from a woman aged 70-85 years with COVID-19, enrolled during active disease.

This sequence joins TRBV2 and TRBJ2-7; a possible D gene is TRBD1 (6 bases). CDR3 length: 14 residues. Germline V gene sequence: CDR1 SNHLY, CDR2 FYNNEI. Trimming stripped 8 bases from V and 2 bases from J, with 16 bases between. The CDR3, as DNA: TGTGCCAGCGAGGACAGACTGTACCCCTACGAGCAGTACTTC. Translation: CASEDRLYPYEQYF.

V gene TRBV5-5 combines with J gene TRBJ1-2; D call uncertain. The germline V gene encodes CDR1 SGHKS and CDR2 YYEKEE (reference sequence). CDR3 length equals 14 residues. Trimming cost V 4 bases and J 7 bases, with 17 bases left between them. CDR3 protein: CASSPQDAACGYTF. CDR3 DNA: TGTGCCAGCAGCCCACAAGATGCGGCCTGTGGCTACACCTTC.

The rearrangement links TRBV7-2 to TRBJ1-2; TRBD1 agrees at 11 bases. Unmatched junction bases numbered 7, after V lost 8 bases and J lost 5 bases. The CDR3 totals 14 residues. Germline CDR1 and CDR2: SGHTA and FQGNSA. CDR3 amino acids: CASSGGQGAYGYTF. The CDR3 DNA follows: TGTGCCAGCTCGGGCGGACAGGGGGCGTATGGCTACACCTTC.

The chain couples TRBV24-1 to TRBJ2-2, with TRBD1 matching 8 bases. Germline V gene data show CDR1 as KGHDR and CDR2 as SFDVKD. V was clipped by 4 bases and J by 4 bases; unmatched bases: 7. The CDR3 has 16 residues. The CDR3 spells CATSDPGQGLTGELFF. Here the CDR3 DNA reads TGTGCCACCAGTGACCCAGGACAGGGACTCACCGGGGAGCTGTTTTTT.

The chain joins TRBV6-5 to TRBJ2-1; 10 bases agree with TRBD2. V was pared by 5 bases and J by 4 bases, with 2 bases of the junction left unmatched. The germline gives CDR1 MNHEY, CDR2 SVGAGI. The length of the CDR3 is 14 residues. CDR3 residues: CASSTAGGYNEQFF. In DNA form, the CDR3 reads TGTGCCAGCAGTACAGCGGGGGGGTACAATGAGCAGTTCTTC.

The chain uses TRBV6-5 and TRBJ1-1, with TRBD1 identical over 8 bases. This CDR3 is 13 amino acids long. Germline V gives CDR1 MNHEY, CDR2 SVGAGI. V gave up 7 bases and J gave up 8 bases; unmatched junction bases: 9. The chain's CDR3 is CASIPQGGTEAFF. In DNA, the CDR3 is TGTGCCAGCATCCCACAGGGGGGAACGGAAGCTTTCTTT.

This chain links TRBV19 with TRBJ2-1, with TRBD2 matching 7 bases. This CDR3 spans 14 amino acids. Germline CDR1 LNHDA, CDR2 SQIVND (reference sequence). V trimming: 4 bases; J trimming: 0 bases; junction bases outside the gene matches: 0. The CDR3 spells CASSRGGSYNEQFF. CDR3 bases: TGTGCCAGTAGTAGGGGGGGCTCCTACAATGAGCAGTTCTTC.

This clone has more than one count but fewer than ten. The rearrangement links TRBV19 to TRBJ1-2; D perhaps matches TRBD1 (5 bases). Germline V gene lookup returns CDR1 LNHDA and CDR2 SQIVND (reference sequence). Trimming pared 6 bases from V and 8 bases from J, leaving 16 bases between. This CDR3 is 13 amino acids long. CDR3 region: CASRPNGGDGYTF. CDR3 sequence (DNA): TGTGCCAGTAGACCGAATGGGGGGGACGGCTACACCTTC.

The chain links TRBV7-2 to TRBJ2-2; D remains ambiguous. This CDR3 is 15 amino acids long. CDR1 and CDR2 (germline): SGHTA, FQGNSA. V was shortened by 0 bases and J by 6 bases, with 11 bases between the two germline ends. CDR3 sequence reads: CASSLAPGFAGELFF. The DNA for the CDR3 is TGTGCCAGCAGCTTAGCCCCCGGGTTCGCCGGGGAGCTGTTTTTT. The full variable domain, in which reference TRBV7-2 and TRBJ2-2 provide the parts outside the CDR3, is GAGVSQSPSNKVTEKGKDVELRCDPISGHTALYWYRQSLGQGLEFLIYFQGNSAPDKSGLPSDRFSAERTGGSVSTLTIQRTQQEDSAVYLCASSLAPGFAGELFFGEGSRLTVL.

For this clone: Other nucleotide sequences from this sample produce the same CDR3. The chain carries TRBV3-1 (or the pseudogene TRBV3-2) and TRBJ2-7, with a tentative D call TRBD1 (5 bases). V dropped 0 bases and J dropped 6 bases, with 15 bases sitting between them. Germline lookup yields CDR1 LGHDT and CDR2 YNNKEL (reference sequence). The CDR3 consists of 15 residues. In DNA form, the CDR3 reads TGTGCCAGCAGCCAAGAGGGGCAGGGTTCTCCCGAGCAGTACTTC. This translates into CASSQEGQGSPEQYF.